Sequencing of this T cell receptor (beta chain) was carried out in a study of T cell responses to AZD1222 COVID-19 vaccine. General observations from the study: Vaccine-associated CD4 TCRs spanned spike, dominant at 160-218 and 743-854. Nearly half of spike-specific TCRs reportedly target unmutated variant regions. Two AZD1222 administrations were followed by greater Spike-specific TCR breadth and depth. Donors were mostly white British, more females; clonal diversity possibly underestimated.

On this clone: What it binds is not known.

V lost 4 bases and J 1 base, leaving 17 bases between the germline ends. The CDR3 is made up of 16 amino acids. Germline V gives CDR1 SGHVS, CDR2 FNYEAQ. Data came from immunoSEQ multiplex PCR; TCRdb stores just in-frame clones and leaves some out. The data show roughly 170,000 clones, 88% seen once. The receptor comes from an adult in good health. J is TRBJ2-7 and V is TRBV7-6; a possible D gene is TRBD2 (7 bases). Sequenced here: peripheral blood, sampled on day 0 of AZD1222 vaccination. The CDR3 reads CASSSSVGGQSYEQYF. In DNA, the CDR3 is TGTGCCAGCAGCTCAAGTGTCGGGGGGCAGTCCTACGAGCAGTACTTC.